This T cell receptor (beta chain) was profiled in a study of blood T cell repertoires in COVID-19. Study-wide context: Samples representing acute and convalescent COVID-19 were sourced from the United States, Italy and Spain. PBMCs, B-cell-depleted T cells, or T cells provided the cDNA or gDNA that made up the material.

Measured with immunoSEQ multiplex PCR; TCRdb has only the in-frame clones, and not every one. The sample lists approximately 170,000 clones; around 80% were seen once. Which cohort a participant joined came from the clinical history participants gave. CDR1 and CDR2 from the germline V gene are SGHNT and YENEEA. The CDR3 has 16 residues. The V end was cut by 3 bases, the J end by 2 bases, with 14 bases between. Sample: PBMCs or T cells enriched from blood (not recorded which). The receptor's source is a woman in her 50s in a cohort exposed to, infected with or recovered from COVID-19 (not recorded which). This sequence joins TRBV11-3 and TRBJ2-1; D perhaps matches TRBD2 (6 bases). CDR3 region: CASSLGVGSTYNEQFF. The CDR3 region has the DNA TGTGCCAGCAGCTTGGGAGTCGGGAGTACCTACAATGAGCAGTTCTTC.